This TCR beta chain was captured by sequencing in a study of blood T cell repertoires in COVID-19. For the study at large: The samples span acute and convalescent COVID-19 from the United States, Italy and Spain. The analysed material was cDNA or gDNA that came from T cells, B-cell-depleted T cells, or PBMCs.

Libraries were prepared by immunoSEQ multiplex PCR; TCRdb keeps only in-frame clonotypes and omits some of them. The sample shows more than 50,000 clones, roughly 74% of them seen only once. Per germline, CDR1 SGHDT and CDR2 YYEEEE. V dropped 0 bases and J dropped 4 bases, with 8 bases sitting between them. This CDR3 has 14 residues. Sample: peripheral blood. This receptor was identified in a woman over 75 with acute or convalescent COVID-19. The chain carries TRBV5-6 and TRBJ2-1; the D gene is possibly TRBD2 (5 bases). The CDR3 loop reads CASSLAGWYNEQFF. The CDR3 coding sequence is TGTGCCAGCAGCTTGGCGGGGTGGTACAATGAGCAGTTCTTC.